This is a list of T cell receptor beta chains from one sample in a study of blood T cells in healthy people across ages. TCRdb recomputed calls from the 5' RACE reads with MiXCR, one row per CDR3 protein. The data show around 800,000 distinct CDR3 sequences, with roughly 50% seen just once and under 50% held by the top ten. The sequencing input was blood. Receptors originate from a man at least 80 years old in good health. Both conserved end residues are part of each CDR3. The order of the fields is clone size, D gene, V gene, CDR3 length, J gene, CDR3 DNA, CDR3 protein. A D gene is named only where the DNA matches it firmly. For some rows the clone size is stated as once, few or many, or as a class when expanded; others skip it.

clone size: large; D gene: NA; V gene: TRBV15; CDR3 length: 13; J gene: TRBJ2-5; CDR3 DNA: TGTGCCACCAGCAGCCTGGCGGGAGAGACCCAGTACTTC; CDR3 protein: CATSSLAGETQYF
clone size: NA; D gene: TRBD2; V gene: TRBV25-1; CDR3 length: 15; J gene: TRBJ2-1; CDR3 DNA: TGTGCCAGCAGTGAAATCGCGGGAGGACACAATGAGCAGTTCTTC; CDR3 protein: CASSEIAGGHNEQFF
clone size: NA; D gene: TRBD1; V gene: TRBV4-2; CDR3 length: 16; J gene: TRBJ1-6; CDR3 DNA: TGTGCCAGCAGCCGTCAGTCGGACAGGTCGAATTCACCCCTCCACTTT; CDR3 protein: CASSRQSDRSNSPLHF
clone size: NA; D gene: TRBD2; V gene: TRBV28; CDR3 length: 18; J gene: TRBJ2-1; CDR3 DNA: TGTGCCAGCAGGCGACTAGCGGGGGCCTCCAGCTCCTACAATGAGCAGTTCTTC; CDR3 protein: CASRRLAGASSSYNEQFF
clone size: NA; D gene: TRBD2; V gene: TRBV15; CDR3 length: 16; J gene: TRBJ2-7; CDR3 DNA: TGTGCCACCAGCAGAGATTTGGCTAGCGGAACCTACGAGCAGTACTTC; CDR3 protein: CATSRDLASGTYEQYF
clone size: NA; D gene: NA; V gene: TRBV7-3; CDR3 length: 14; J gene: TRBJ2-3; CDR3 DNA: TGTGCCAGCAGCCCGGGGGCAGAGGCAGATACGCAGTATTTT; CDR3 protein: CASSPGAEADTQYF
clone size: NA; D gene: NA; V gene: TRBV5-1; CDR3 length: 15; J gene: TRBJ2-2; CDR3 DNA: TGCGCCAGCAGCTTTATAGGAGGGAACACCGGGGAGCTGTTTTTT; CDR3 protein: CASSFIGGNTGELFF
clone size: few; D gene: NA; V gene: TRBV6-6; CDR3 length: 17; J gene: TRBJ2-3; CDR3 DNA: TGTGCCAGCAGTTACGGCGCCAGCAGATCAAGCACAGATACGCAGTATTTT; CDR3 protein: CASSYGASRSSTDTQYF
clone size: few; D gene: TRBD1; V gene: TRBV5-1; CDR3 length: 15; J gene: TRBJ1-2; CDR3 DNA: TGCGCCAGCAGCATTGGGACAGGGGCTAACTATGGCTACACCTTC; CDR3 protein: CASSIGTGANYGYTF
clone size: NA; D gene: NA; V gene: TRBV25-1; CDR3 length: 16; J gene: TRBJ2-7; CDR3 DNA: TGTGCCAGCAGTGAATGGGGACACCTCTCCTACAATGAGCAGTACTTC; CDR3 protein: CASSEWGHLSYNEQYF
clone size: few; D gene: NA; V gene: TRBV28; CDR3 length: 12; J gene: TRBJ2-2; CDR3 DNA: TGTGCCAGCAGAGAAGGAACCGGGGAGCTGTTTTTT; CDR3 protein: CASREGTGELFF
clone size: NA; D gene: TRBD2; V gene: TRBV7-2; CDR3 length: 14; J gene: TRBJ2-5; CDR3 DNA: TGTGCCAGCAGCCGGGGACTAGCCCCAGAGACCCAGTACTTC; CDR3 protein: CASSRGLAPETQYF
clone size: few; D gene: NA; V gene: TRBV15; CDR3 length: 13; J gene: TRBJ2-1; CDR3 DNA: TGTGCCACCACAAGCAGGGGCTACAATGAGCAGTTCTTC; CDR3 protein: CATTSRGYNEQFF
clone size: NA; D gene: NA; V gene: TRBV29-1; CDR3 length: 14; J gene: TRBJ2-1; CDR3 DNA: TGCAGCGTTGCAAGCCGGGGCTCCTACAATGAGCAGTTCTTC; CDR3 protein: CSVASRGSYNEQFF
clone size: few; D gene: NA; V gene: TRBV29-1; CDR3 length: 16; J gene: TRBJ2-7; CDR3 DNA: TGCAGCGCCCAGGGGGGGATAGCAGCGGAGTCCTACGAGCAGTACTTC; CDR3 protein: CSAQGGIAAESYEQYF
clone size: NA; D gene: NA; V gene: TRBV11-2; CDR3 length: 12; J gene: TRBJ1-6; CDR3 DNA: TGTGCCAGCAGCCCGGCGGGTTCACCCCTCCACTTT; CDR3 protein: CASSPAGSPLHF
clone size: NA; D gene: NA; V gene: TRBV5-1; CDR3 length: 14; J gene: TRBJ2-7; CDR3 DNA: TGCGCCAGCAGCTTGGGGGGGACAACACGCGAGCAGTACTTC; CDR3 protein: CASSLGGTTREQYF
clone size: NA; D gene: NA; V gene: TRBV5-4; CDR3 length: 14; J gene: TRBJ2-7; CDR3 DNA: TGTGCCAGTAGCATAGACCTAGGGGCCTACGAGCAGTACTTC; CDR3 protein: CASSIDLGAYEQYF
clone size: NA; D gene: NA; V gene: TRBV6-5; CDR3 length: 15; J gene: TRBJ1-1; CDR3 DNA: TGTGCCAGCAGGCCTCGCGGGGGGGTGAACACTGAAGCTTTCTTT; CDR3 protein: CASRPRGGVNTEAFF
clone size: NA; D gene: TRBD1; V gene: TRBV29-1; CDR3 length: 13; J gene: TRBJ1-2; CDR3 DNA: TGCAGCGTTGAAGAGACAGGGGGGTCTGGCTACACCTTC; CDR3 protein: CSVEETGGSGYTF
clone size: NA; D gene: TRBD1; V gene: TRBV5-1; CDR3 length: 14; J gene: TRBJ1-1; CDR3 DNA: TGCGCCAGCAGCCTCCAGGACAGGGACACTGAAGCTTTCTTT; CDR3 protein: CASSLQDRDTEAFF
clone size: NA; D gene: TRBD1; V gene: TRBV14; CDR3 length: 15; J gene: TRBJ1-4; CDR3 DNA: TGTGCCAGCAGCCCCTCACAGGGGTTAAATGAAAAACTGTTTTTT; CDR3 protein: CASSPSQGLNEKLFF
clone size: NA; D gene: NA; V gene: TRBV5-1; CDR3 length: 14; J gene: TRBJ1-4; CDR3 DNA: TGCGCCAGCAGCTTGGTGGCAGGGGTTGAAAAACTGTTTTTT; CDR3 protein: CASSLVAGVEKLFF
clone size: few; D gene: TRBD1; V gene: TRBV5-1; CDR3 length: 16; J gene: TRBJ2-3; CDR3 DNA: TGCGCCAGCAGCTTGGCGGGACAGTCCAATAGGGATACGCAGTATTTT; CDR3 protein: CASSLAGQSNRDTQYF
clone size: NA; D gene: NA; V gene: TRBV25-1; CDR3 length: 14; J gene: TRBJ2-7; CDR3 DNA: TGTGCCAGCGCGGCCCGGAACAGGGTCAACGAGCAGTACTTC; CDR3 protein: CASAARNRVNEQYF
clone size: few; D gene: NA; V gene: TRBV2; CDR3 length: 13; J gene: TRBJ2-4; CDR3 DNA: TGTGCCAGCCTTGGACAGGCCAAAAACATTCAGTACTTC; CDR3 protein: CASLGQAKNIQYF
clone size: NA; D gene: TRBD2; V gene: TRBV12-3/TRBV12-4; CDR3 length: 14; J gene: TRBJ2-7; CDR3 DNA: TGTGCCAGCATAATAGCGGGACCCCCGAGCGAGCAGTACTTC; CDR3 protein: CASIIAGPPSEQYF
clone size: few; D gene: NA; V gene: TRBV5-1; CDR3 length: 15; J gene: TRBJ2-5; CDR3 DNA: TGCGCCAGCAGCTACTCCGGGACAAAGGCGGAGGCCCAGTACTTC; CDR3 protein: CASSYSGTKAEAQYF
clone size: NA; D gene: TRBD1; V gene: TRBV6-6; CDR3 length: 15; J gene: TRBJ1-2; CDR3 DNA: TGTGCCAGCAGTCGACAACAGGGGGCCGACTATGGCTACACCTTC; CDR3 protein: CASSRQQGADYGYTF
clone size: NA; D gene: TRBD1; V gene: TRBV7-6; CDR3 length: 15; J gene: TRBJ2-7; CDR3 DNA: TGTGCCAGCAGCTTAGGGACAGGGATTTCCTACGAGCAGTACTTC; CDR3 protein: CASSLGTGISYEQYF
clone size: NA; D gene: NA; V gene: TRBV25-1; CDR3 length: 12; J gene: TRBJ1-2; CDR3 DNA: TGTGCCAGCAGTAAGGGAAACTATGGCTACACCTTC; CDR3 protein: CASSKGNYGYTF
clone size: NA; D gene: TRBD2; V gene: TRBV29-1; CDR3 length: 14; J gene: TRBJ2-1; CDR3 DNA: TGCAGCGTTGACGCTAGCGGGATATACAATGAGCAGTTCTTC; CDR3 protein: CSVDASGIYNEQFF
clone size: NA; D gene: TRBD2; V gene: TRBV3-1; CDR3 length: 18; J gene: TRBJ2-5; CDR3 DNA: TGTGCCAGCAGCCAATGGGGGACTAGCCGGAGCGGGCAAGAGACCCAGTACTTC; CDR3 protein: CASSQWGTSRSGQETQYF
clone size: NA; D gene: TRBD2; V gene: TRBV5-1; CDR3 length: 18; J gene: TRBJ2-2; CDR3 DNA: TGCGCCAGCAGCAGACGAGGACTAGCGGGAGGTGGAACCGGGGAGCTGTTTTTT; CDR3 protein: CASSRRGLAGGGTGELFF
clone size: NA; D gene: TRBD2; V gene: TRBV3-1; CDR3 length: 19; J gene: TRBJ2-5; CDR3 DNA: TGTGCCAGCAGCCAGTACCCGGGACTAGCGGGAGGGCCGGGAGAGACCCAGTACTTC; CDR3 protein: CASSQYPGLAGGPGETQYF
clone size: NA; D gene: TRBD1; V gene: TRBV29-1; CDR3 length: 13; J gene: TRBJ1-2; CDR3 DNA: TGCAGCGGTGGGACAGGGGGCGCGAATGGCTACACCTTC; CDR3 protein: CSGGTGGANGYTF
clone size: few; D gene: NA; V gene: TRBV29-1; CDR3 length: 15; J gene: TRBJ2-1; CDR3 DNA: TGCAGCGTTGAAGGGGCAGAGAGCTCCTACAATGAGCAGTTCTTC; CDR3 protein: CSVEGAESSYNEQFF
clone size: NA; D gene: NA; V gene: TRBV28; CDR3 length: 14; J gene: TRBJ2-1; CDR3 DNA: TGTGCCAGCAATCGTCGAGCTGTTACCAATGAGCAGTTCTTC; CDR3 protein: CASNRRAVTNEQFF
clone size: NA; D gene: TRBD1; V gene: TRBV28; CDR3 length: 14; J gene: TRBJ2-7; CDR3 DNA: TGTGCCAGCACCCAACAGGGGTTGGCCTACGAGCAGTACTTC; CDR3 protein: CASTQQGLAYEQYF
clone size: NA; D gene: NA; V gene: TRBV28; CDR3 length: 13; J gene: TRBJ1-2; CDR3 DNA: TGTGCCAGCAGTTTATTGACAGAAGATGGCTACACCTTC; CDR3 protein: CASSLLTEDGYTF
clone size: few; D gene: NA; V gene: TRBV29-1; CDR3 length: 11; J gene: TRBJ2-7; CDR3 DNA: TGCAGCGTTCAAGGGGGGGGCGAGCAGTACTTC; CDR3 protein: CSVQGGGEQYF
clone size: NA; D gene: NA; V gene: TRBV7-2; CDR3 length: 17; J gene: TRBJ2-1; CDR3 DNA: TGTGCCAGCAGCGTAAGTAGCGGCCAAGGGTCCTACAATGAGCAGTTCTTC; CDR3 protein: CASSVSSGQGSYNEQFF
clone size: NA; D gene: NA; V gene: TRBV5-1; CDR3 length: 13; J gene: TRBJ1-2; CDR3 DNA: TGCGCCAGCAGCTTGGACGCCGGGTACGGCTACACCTTC; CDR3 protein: CASSLDAGYGYTF
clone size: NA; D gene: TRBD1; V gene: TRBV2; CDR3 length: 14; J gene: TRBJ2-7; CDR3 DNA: TGTGCCAGCAGACGCAGGGGGCATGGTGTCGAGCAGTACTTC; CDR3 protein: CASRRRGHGVEQYF
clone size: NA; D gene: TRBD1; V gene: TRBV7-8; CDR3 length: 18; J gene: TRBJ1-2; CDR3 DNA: TGTGCCAGCAGCTTATTCGTTGGGACAGGGGATCTTAGCTATGGCTACACCTTC; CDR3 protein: CASSLFVGTGDLSYGYTF
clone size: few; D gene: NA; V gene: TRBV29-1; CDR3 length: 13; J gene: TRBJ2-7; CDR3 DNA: TGCAGCGTTGAGGCAGGGCTTTGGGACGAGCAGTACTTC; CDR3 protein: CSVEAGLWDEQYF
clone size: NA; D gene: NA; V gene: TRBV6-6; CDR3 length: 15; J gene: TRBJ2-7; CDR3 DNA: TGTGCCAGCAGTTCGAAAACAGGGTGGGCCTACGAGCAGTACTTC; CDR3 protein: CASSSKTGWAYEQYF
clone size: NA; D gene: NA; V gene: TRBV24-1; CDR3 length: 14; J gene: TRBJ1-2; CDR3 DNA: TGTGCCACCAGTGATCGGACAGCATCCTATGGCTACACCTTC; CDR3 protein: CATSDRTASYGYTF
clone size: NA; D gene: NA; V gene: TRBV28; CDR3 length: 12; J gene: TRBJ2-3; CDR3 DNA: TGTGCCATCAGTGAGGCAGGGAGATACGCGTATTTT; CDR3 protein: CAISEAGRYAYF
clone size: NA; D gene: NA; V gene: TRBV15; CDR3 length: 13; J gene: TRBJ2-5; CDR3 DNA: TGTGCCACCGGCAGGGAGGGGGGAGAGACCCAGTACTTC; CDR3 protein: CATGREGGETQYF
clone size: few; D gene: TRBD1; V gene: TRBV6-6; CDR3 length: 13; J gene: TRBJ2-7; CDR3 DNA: TGTGCCAGCAGACCACAGGGGGCAGGCGAGCAGTACTTC; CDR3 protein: CASRPQGAGEQYF
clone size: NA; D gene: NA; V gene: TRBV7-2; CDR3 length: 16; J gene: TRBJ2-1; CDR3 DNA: TGTGCCAGCAGCTTAGGGCCTATCGGCTCCTACAATGAGCAGTTCTTC; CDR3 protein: CASSLGPIGSYNEQFF
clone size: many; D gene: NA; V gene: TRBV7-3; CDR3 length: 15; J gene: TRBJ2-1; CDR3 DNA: TGTGCCAGCAGCTTCCCAACTAATTCCTACAATGAGCAGTTCTTC; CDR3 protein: CASSFPTNSYNEQFF
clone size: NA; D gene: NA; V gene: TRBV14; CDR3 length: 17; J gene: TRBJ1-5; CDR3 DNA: TGTGCCAGCAGCCAACCAAACGGAGGGGCAGCAAATCAGCCCCAGCATTTT; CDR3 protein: CASSQPNGGAANQPQHF
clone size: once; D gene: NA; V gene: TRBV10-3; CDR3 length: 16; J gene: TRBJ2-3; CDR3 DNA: TGTGCCATCAGTGAAACGCCCGACGTGTCCACAGATACGCAGTATTTT; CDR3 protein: CAISETPDVSTDTQYF